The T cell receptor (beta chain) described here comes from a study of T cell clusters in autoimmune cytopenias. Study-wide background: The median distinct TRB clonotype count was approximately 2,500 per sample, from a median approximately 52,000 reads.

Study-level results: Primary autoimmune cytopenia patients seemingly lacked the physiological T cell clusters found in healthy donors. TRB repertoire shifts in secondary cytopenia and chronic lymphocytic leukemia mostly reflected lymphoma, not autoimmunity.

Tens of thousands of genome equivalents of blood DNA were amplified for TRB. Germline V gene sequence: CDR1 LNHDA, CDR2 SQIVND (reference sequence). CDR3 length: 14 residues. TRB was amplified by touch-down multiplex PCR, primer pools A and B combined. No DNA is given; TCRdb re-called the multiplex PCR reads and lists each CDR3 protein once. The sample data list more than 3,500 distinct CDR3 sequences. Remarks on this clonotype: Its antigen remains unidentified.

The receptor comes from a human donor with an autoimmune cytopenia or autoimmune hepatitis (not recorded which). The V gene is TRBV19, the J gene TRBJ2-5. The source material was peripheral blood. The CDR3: CASRDAGGIETQYF. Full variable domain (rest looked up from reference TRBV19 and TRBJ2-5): DGGITQSPKYLFRKEGQNVTLSCEQNLNHDAMYWYRQDPGQGLRLIYYSQIVNDFQKGDIAEGYSVSREKKESFPLTVTSAQKNPTAFYLCASRDAGGIETQYFGPGTRLLVL.